These T cell receptor beta chains were read from a single sample in a study of CD8 T cells in ankylosing spondylitis. TCRdb re-called the 5' RACE reads through MiXCR, storing one row per CDR3 protein. The sample lists 350,000 or so distinct CDR3 sequences, approximately 8% occurring once. Sequencing was carried out using blood, either unsorted or a sorted T cell fraction (not recorded which). The receptors come from a male donor with ankylosing spondylitis. Each CDR3 is given with its conserved first and last residue. D genes are given only for firm matches. Size is omitted from some rows. Given values are once, few, many or a class for expanded clones.

>-|TRBV5-1|TRBJ2-6|15|many
TGCGCCAGCAGCTTTCAGGGTACTGGGGCCAACGTCCTGACTTTC
CASSFQGTGANVLTF
>-|TRBV10-3|TRBJ2-2|17|-
TGTGCCATCAGTGAGTCTAGCATTACCGCGAACACCGGGGAGCTGTTTTTT
CAISESSITANTGELFF
>-|TRBV20-1|TRBJ1-1|12|many
TGCAGTGCTAGTCGGCGACATTCTGAAGCTTTCTTT
CSASRRHSEAFF
>TRBD1|TRBV7-9|TRBJ2-7|15|-
TGTGCCAGCAGCTTGGGCGGACAGGGCCGCGGCGAGCAGTACTTC
CASSLGGQGRGEQYF
>TRBD2|TRBV2|TRBJ2-1|12|many
TGTGCCACCCGGACTAGTACCGATGAGCAGTTCTTC
CATRTSTDEQFF
>-|TRBV7-9|TRBJ1-4|16|-
TGTGCCAGCAGCTCGACCGGGTCCAGAACTAATGAAAAACTGTTTTTT
CASSSTGSRTNEKLFF
>-|TRBV7-9|TRBJ2-1|16|many
TGTGCCAGCAGCTACCCACAGGCGCGTTACTACAATGAGCAGTTCTTC
CASSYPQARYYNEQFF
>-|TRBV7-2|TRBJ2-7|15|few
TGTGCCAGCAGCTACAGGAGTATGGGCTCCTACGAGCAGTACTTC
CASSYRSMGSYEQYF
>-|TRBV5-1|TRBJ1-2|13|many
TGCGCCAGCAGCTTGGACGGGTGGAAAGGCTACACCTTC
CASSLDGWKGYTF
>TRBD1|TRBV5-1|TRBJ2-5|14|few
TGCGCCAGCAGCCCACAGGGGTGGCAAGAGACCCAGTACTTC
CASSPQGWQETQYF
>-|TRBV14|TRBJ2-7|15|few
TGTGCCAGCAGCCGAGCCCTGACGGGGATCTACGAGCAGTACTTC
CASSRALTGIYEQYF
>TRBD2|TRBV6-2/TRBV6-3|TRBJ2-7|17|few
TGTGCCAGCAGTTACACATTTACCGGGACTAGATCCTACGAGCAGTACTTC
CASSYTFTGTRSYEQYF
>-|TRBV2|TRBJ2-7|14|many
TGTGCCAGCAGCCGGGGGCTGATCTCCTACGAGCAGTACTTC
CASSRGLISYEQYF
>-|TRBV29-1|TRBJ1-2|14|-
TGCAGCGTTGAATCACCCGGGACACTGTATGGCTACACCTTC
CSVESPGTLYGYTF
>TRBD1|TRBV20-1|TRBJ1-5|17|-
TGCAGTGCTAGAGATTGGGGCAGGGGGCATAGCAATCAGCCCCAGCATTTT
CSARDWGRGHSNQPQHF
>TRBD1|TRBV27|TRBJ1-5|15|-
TGTGCCAGCAGTTTCCTGACAGGGAGCAATCAGCCCCAGCATTTT
CASSFLTGSNQPQHF
>-|TRBV7-8|TRBJ1-3|14|-
TGTGCCAGCAGCTTAGGATGGGCGGGAAACACCATATATTTT
CASSLGWAGNTIYF
>-|TRBV7-2|TRBJ2-7|16|-
TGTGCCAGCAGCCCTCGTGGGTGGGGGGCAGCCTACGAGCAGTACTTC
CASSPRGWGAAYEQYF
>-|TRBV7-3|TRBJ1-1|14|few
TGTGCCAGCAGCTTAATGGGGGGGAACACTGAAGCTTTCTTT
CASSLMGGNTEAFF
>-|TRBV24-1|TRBJ2-2|12|few
TGTGCCACCAGTCGTCTTGCCGGGGAGCTGTTTTTT
CATSRLAGELFF
>-|TRBV5-1|TRBJ2-6|15|-
TGCGCCAGCAGCTTGGCGGCCTCTGGGGCCAACGTCCTGACTTTC
CASSLAASGANVLTF
>TRBD1|TRBV18|TRBJ1-2|15|-
TGTGCCAGCTCACCACAGGGACAGGGGAAAGGTGGCTACACCTTC
CASSPQGQGKGGYTF
>-|TRBV28|TRBJ2-4|13|few
TGTGCCAGCACGGACATTCTGGGGGGCATTCAGTACTTC
CASTDILGGIQYF
>-|TRBV18|TRBJ2-3|19|few
TGTGCCAGCTCACCACCTCCAGTCTACGGGATGCGCCCCAAAGATACGCAGTATTTT
CASSPPPVYGMRPKDTQYF
>TRBD2|TRBV4-2|TRBJ2-5|17|many
TGTGCCAGCAGCCAAGATTTAGCGGGAGCCCCACAAGAGACCCAGTACTTC
CASSQDLAGAPQETQYF
>TRBD2|TRBV7-2|TRBJ2-3|15|few
TGTGCCAGCAGCTTAGGGGGGGGTTTTACAGATACGCAGTATTTT
CASSLGGGFTDTQYF
>TRBD1|TRBV5-1|TRBJ2-3|15|few
TGCGCCAGCGGCCAGACAGGGGGCAGCACAGATACGCAGTATTTT
CASGQTGGSTDTQYF
>-|TRBV29-1|TRBJ2-2|14|-
TGCAGCGCAAAAATGGGAGCGAACACCGGGGAGCTGTTTTTT
CSAKMGANTGELFF
>-|TRBV9|TRBJ1-2|12|-
TGTGCCAGCAGCGACGACTACTATGGCTACACCTTC
CASSDDYYGYTF
>TRBD2|TRBV6-1|TRBJ2-2|15|few
TGTGCCAGCAGTGAACTAGCGGGAGTCGCCGGGGAGCTGTTTTTT
CASSELAGVAGELFF
>-|TRBV7-9|TRBJ2-1|15|-
TGTGCCAGCAGTCAAACTAGCACCTCTAACAATGAGCAGTTCTTC
CASSQTSTSNNEQFF
>-|TRBV6-2/TRBV6-3|TRBJ2-5|12|many
TGTGCCAGCAGGGCAAGTGGAGAGACCCAGTACTTC
CASRASGETQYF
>TRBD2|TRBV10-3|TRBJ2-1|15|-
TGTGCCATCAGTGAGGGGGGGGAGTGGGACAATGAGCAGTTCTTC
CAISEGGEWDNEQFF
>-|TRBV7-3|TRBJ1-3|17|many
TGTGCCAGCAGCTTACGGGAAGGGGGGAACTCTGGAAACACCATATATTTT
CASSLREGGNSGNTIYF
>-|TRBV5-5|TRBJ2-7|14|few
TGTGCCAGCAGCATACAGGGTTCTCCCTACGAGCAGTACTTC
CASSIQGSPYEQYF